The sequence of this TCR beta chain was determined in a study of blood T cell repertoires in COVID-19 (dated by TCRdb to about 2020). Regarding the study in general: Samples covering the acute and convalescent phases of COVID-19 were provided by collaborators in the United States, Italy and Spain. The repertoires were released in a freely available public database meant as a resource for research on the immune response to SARS-CoV-2. The dataset comprised deeply sampled blood TCRbeta repertoires from subjects exposed to, actively infected with, or recovered from COVID-19. Where available, HLA class I and class II types were obtained from metadata supplied by the sample provider rather than from assay-based typing. Sample metadata almost always included a de-identified subject ID, COVID-19 status, age in years and sex. Samples came from the ongoing ImmuneRACE study (first 160 participants) plus 1,254 subjects from 6 global collaborators. The prospective study material was composed of cDNA or gDNA derived from T cells, B-cell-depleted T cells, or PBMCs.

What the authors observed across the whole study: The quantity of clinical and demographic metadata differed by source and by participant and was supplied without curation.

The immunoSEQ Assay, a bias-controlled multiplex PCR, was used to amplify TCRbeta CDR3 regions from genomic DNA. In the paper's pipeline: The number of nucleated cells in each sample was estimated by amplification of reference gene primers within the assay. Sequence reads were collapsed and filtered to measure the absolute abundance of every unique TCRbeta CDR3 rearrangement. For each sample, productive Simpson clonality was calculated as the square root of Simpson's diversity index over productive rearrangements. TCRdb provides this immuneACCESS table in a form limited to in-frame rearrangements. Some clones are lacking; in checked studies, under half of them reflect an unresolved V gene, and why the rest are absent is not known. V and J calls and clone size are given by that table; D and trimming were obtained from the DNA. Counted in this sample were 120,000 or so clones; 90% of them appeared once. In total, the top ten clones hold around 4.6% of the sample.

At one collaborating source in Seattle, patients were enrolled during active infection and were followed longitudinally through the course of disease. Each collaborating institution followed its own protocols to collect whole blood in K2EDTA tubes. Collaborator samples were shipped for TCRbeta analysis as frozen whole blood, isolated PBMCs, or DNA extracted from either sample type. V has 6 bases trimmed and J has 4 bases trimmed; junction bases matching no gene number 7. CDR1 and CDR2, per the germline V gene, are ENHRY and SYGVKD. From cysteine to phenylalanine, the CDR3 is 15 amino acids long. Only the CDR3 DNA is retained, 45 bases long and in frame from the first base. Regarding this clone: Its antigen has not been determined. No much larger clone exists at a distance of one base, and base qualities are not known.

Sequenced input: peripheral blood. Here the chain combines TRBV10-3 and TRBJ2-3, and 10 bases in between align with TRBD2. The sequence was obtained from a man between 60 and 75 years old with COVID-19, enrolled during active disease. The CDR3 is CAISQGLATADTQYF. The nucleotide sequence is given as TGTGCCATCAGCCAGGGACTAGCGACTGCAGATACGCAGTATTTT.